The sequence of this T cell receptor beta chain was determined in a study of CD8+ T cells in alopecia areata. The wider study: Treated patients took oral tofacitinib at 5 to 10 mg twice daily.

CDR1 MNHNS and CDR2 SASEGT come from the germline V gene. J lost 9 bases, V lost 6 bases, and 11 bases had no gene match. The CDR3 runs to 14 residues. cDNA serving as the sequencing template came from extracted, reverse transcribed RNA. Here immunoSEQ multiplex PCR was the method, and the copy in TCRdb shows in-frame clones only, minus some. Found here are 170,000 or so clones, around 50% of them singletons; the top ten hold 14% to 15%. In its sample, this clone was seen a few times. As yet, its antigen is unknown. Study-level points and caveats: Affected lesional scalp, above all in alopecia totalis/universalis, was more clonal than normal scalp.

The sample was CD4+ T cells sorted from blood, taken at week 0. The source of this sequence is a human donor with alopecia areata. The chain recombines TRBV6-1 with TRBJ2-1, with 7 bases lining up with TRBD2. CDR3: CASRRESGEGEQFF. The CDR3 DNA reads TGTGCCAGCAGGAGGGAGTCGGGGGAGGGTGAGCAGTTCTTC.